These 29 T cell receptor beta chains were sequenced from one sample in a study of CD8+ T cells in alopecia areata. The sample's treatment: oral pan-JAK inhibitor, 5-10 mg twice daily. Once RNA had been extracted, it was reverse transcribed into cDNA to act as the sequencing template. The data were produced by immunoSEQ multiplex PCR, yet TCRdb's version contains in-frame clones alone and is incomplete. Of 180,000 or so clones in the sample, about 55% were seen once. Sequencing was performed on CD8+ T cells sorted from blood, taken at week 24, from a patient treated with tofacitinib. Receptors originate from a human donor with alopecia areata.

This clone was seen a handful of times. The chain uses TRBV10-2 and TRBJ2-7, with D possibly matching TRBD2 (6 bases). The CDR3 sequence is 14 residues long. Looked up from germline, CDR1 is WSHSY and CDR2 is SAAADI. V lost 3 bases and J 3 bases, leaving 12 bases between the germline ends. This CDR3 reads CASSDLAVFYEQYF. The CDR3 nucleotides read TGCGCCAGCAGTGACTTAGCGGTCTTCTACGAGCAGTACTTC.

J is TRBJ2-7 and V is TRBV27; 7 nucleotides line up with TRBD1. V shed 5 bases and J 5 bases; nucleotides not matched to a gene: 6. There are 13 residues in the CDR3. Per the germline V gene, CDR1 is MNHEY and CDR2 is SMNVEV (reference sequence). The CDR3 region is CASSRDSVDEQYF. CDR3 nucleotide sequence: TGTGCCAGCAGTAGGGACAGTGTTGACGAGCAGTACTTC.

This clone was detected only a few times. V usage is TRBV30 and J usage is TRBJ2-2; 9 nucleotides match TRBD2. The J segment lost 5 bases and the V segment lost 0 bases, leaving 4 bases of the junction unmatched. Per the germline V gene, CDR1 is GTSNPN and CDR2 is SVGIG (reference sequence). This CDR3 spans 15 amino acids. The CDR3 reads CAWSVAGLATGELFF. For the CDR3, the DNA is TGTGCCTGGAGTGTGGCGGGACTAGCAACCGGGGAGCTGTTTTTT.

The CDR3 protein is CAWSFGPNEKLFF. CDR3 DNA sequence: TGTGCCTGGAGTTTTGGGCCTAATGAAAAACTGTTTTTT. This chain uses TRBV30 with TRBJ1-4; D call uncertain. V was clipped by 2 bases and J by 3 bases, with 7 bases between them. CDR1 GTSNPN and CDR2 SVGIG come from the germline V gene (reference sequence). CDR3 size: 13 residues.

The rearrangement uses TRBV5-1 and TRBJ2-3, with TRBD1 matching 7 bases. CDR1 and CDR2 (germline): SGHRS, YFSETQ. The CDR3 is 14 residues long. V gave up 4 bases and J gave up 1 base; unmatched junction bases: 3. In nucleotides, the CDR3 is TGCGCCAGCAGCGACAGGGTTGGCACAGATACGCAGTATTTT. It is translated as CASSDRVGTDTQYF.

The chain is built from TRBV4-1 and TRBJ1-4; D perhaps matches TRBD1 (5 bases). The V end was cut by 5 bases, the J end by 10 bases, with 11 bases between. Germline V gene sequence: CDR1 MGHRA, CDR2 YSYEKL. This CDR3 contains 12 residues. The CDR3 loop reads CASSFRDGKLFF. DNA for the CDR3: TGCGCCAGCAGCTTCCGGGACGGAAAACTGTTTTTT.

The CDR3 region has the DNA TGCGCCAGCAGCCAAAAAGGGAGCGTTCAGGGCTACACCTTC. Protein product: CASSQKGSVQGYTF. The chain carries TRBV4-3 and TRBJ1-2; no clear D gene. Trimming stripped 2 bases from V and 8 bases from J, with 15 bases between. The V gene's germline CDR1 is LGHNA and CDR2 YSLEER. The CDR3 covers 14 residues.

This clone was detected once. Other DNA sequences in this specimen translate into the identical CDR3. The V and J genes are TRBV30 and TRBJ1-2; D is unclear. This CDR3 has 11 amino acids. Trimming removed 1 base from V and 8 bases from J, with 8 bases in between. Per germline, CDR1 GTSNPN and CDR2 SVGIG (reference sequence). CDR3 sequence: CAWSAGTGYTF. CDR3 bases: TGTGCCTGGAGTGCCGGAACAGGCTACACCTTC.

On this clone itself: This CDR3 is also generated by other DNA sequences in the sample. This sequence joins TRBV4-3 and TRBJ2-1, with D perhaps TRBD1 (5 bases). Trimming removed 4 bases from V and 0 bases from J, with 13 bases in between. CDR3 length: 16 amino acids. The V gene's germline CDR1 is LGHNA and CDR2 YSLEER. The CDR3 is CASSLSRGSSYNEQFF. The CDR3 DNA is TGCGCCAGCAGCCTCTCTAGGGGCAGCTCCTACAATGAGCAGTTCTTC.

The CDR3: CASTRGGRNSPLHF. The CDR3 bases are TGTGCCAGCACCCGAGGGGGAAGAAATTCACCCCTCCACTTT. The rearrangement joins TRBV2 to TRBJ1-6; maybe TRBD1 (6 bases). The CDR3 is 14 residues long. The germline V and J ends were trimmed by 7 bases and 7 bases, with 14 bases remaining between them. Per germline, CDR1 SNHLY and CDR2 FYNNEI.

This clone has only a few counts. The chain couples TRBV10-2 to TRBJ2-7; 7 bases map to TRBD1. The CDR3 loop spans 13 amino acids. The trim removed 3 bases at V and 2 bases at J, leaving 1 base unmatched. CDR1 is WSHSY, CDR2 SAAADI, per germline. This CDR3 reads CASSEDRAYEQYF. The CDR3 region has the DNA TGCGCCAGCAGTGAAGACAGGGCCTACGAGCAGTACTTC.

This clone appeared a few times. The chain joins TRBV27 to TRBJ1-6, with D perhaps TRBD1 (6 bases). This CDR3 is built from 13 residues. The germline V and J ends were trimmed by 6 bases and 4 bases, with 7 bases remaining between them. Germline V gene sequence: CDR1 MNHEY, CDR2 SMNVEV (reference sequence). CDR3 nucleotides: TGTGCCAGCAGAGGGGGGTATAATTCACCCCTCCACTTT. This sequence encodes CASRGGYNSPLHF.

The V gene is TRBV30, the J gene TRBJ2-3; TRBD2 agrees at 9 bases. Trimming at V came to 0 bases and at J to 5 bases, leaving 3 bases not matched to a gene. CDR3 length equals 14 residues. Per the germline V gene, CDR1 is GTSNPN and CDR2 is SVGIG (reference sequence). As DNA, the CDR3 is TGTGCCTGGAGTGTAGCGGGGGGTGAAGATACGCAGTATTTT. This gives the protein CAWSVAGGEDTQYF.

The chain has TRBV5-1 and TRBJ2-3; 8 bases align to TRBD1. The CDR3 sequence is 14 residues long. Per germline, CDR1 SGHRS and CDR2 YFSETQ. J lost 6 bases, V lost 3 bases, and 6 bases had no gene match. As DNA, the CDR3 is TGCGCCAGCAGCTCGGGACAGGCTGCGGATACGCAGTATTTT. Protein: CASSSGQAADTQYF.

The chain links TRBV15 to TRBJ2-4; D call uncertain. The germline CDR1 and CDR2 sequences are LNHNV and YYDKDF (reference sequence). The CDR3 has 15 residues. The V end lost 3 bases, the J end lost 0 bases, and 9 bases lay between the germline ends. CDR3 protein: CATSSTELAKNIQYF. CDR3 in DNA: TGTGCCACCAGCAGTACGGAACTAGCCAAAAACATTCAGTACTTC.

The table lists this clone with a few counts. Other DNA sequences from this sample encode an identical CDR3 as well. V usage is TRBV29-1 and J usage is TRBJ2-2; possibly TRBD2 for D (6 bases). Between the trimmed V and J ends, which lost 4 bases and 5 bases, there was a span of 8 bases. Germline V lookup: CDR1 SQVTM, CDR2 ANQGSEA. The CDR3 is 12 residues long. The CDR3 loop reads CSVVEGTGELFF. CDR3 nucleotides: TGCAGCGTTGTGGAGGGAACCGGGGAGCTGTTTTTT.

CDR3 in amino acids: CASSAFPRDTRSYEQYF. The CDR3, as DNA: TGTGCCAGCAGCGCCTTCCCACGGGACACCCGCTCCTACGAGCAGTACTTC. The chain uses TRBV5-6 and TRBJ2-7, with TRBD1 as a possible D gene (6 bases). This CDR3 comprises 17 residues. The V gene's germline CDR1 is SGHDT and CDR2 YYEEEE. V was pared by 4 bases and J by 0 bases, with 20 bases between.

This sequence joins TRBV2 and TRBJ2-5; maybe TRBD2 (7 bases). This CDR3 region has 16 residues. Germline-derived CDR1 and CDR2 are SNHLY and FYNNEI. Trimming took off 1 base at V and 2 bases at J, with 14 bases between the two ends. The chain's CDR3 is CASSEGEGGPQETQYF. DNA of the CDR3: TGTGCCAGCAGTGAAGGGGAGGGGGGACCGCAAGAGACCCAGTACTTC.

The CDR3 coding sequence is TGTGCCAGCAGCGTAGTTTCAGGGATCACAGATACGCAGTATTTT. It specifies CASSVVSGITDTQYF. This chain links TRBV9 with TRBJ2-3, with D maybe TRBD1 (5 bases). The CDR3 length is 15 residues. Germline values: CDR1 SGDLS, CDR2 YYNGEE. V was cut by 0 bases and J by 2 bases, with 10 bases left in between. Complete variable domain (other parts from reference TRBV9 and TRBJ2-3): DSGVTQTPKHLITATGQRVTLRCSPRSGDLSVYWYQQSLDQGLQFLIQYYNGEERAKGNILERFSAQQFPDLHSELNLSSLELGDSALYFCASSVVSGITDTQYFGPGTRLTVL.

V usage is TRBV27 and J usage is TRBJ1-5, with D possibly matching TRBD1 (6 bases). Germline CDR1 is MNHEY and CDR2 is SMNVEV (reference sequence). V was pared by 2 bases and J by 8 bases, with 13 bases between. This CDR3 is 14 amino acids long. CDR3 protein: CASSLGQTLKPQHF. The CDR3 DNA reads as TGTGCCAGCAGTTTAGGACAGACCCTGAAGCCCCAGCATTTT.

The chain's CDR3 is CASSATSGGTTDTQYF. The CDR3, as DNA: TGTGCCAGCAGTGCCACTAGCGGGGGGACCACAGATACGCAGTATTTT. This chain links TRBV2 with TRBJ2-3, with 12 bases identical to TRBD2. This CDR3 is built from 16 residues. With 4 bases clipped from V and 2 bases from J, the junction kept 4 bases outside the gene matches. From germline, CDR1 is SNHLY and CDR2 FYNNEI. Drawing the rest from reference TRBV2 and TRBJ2-3, the complete variable domain is EPEVTQTPSHQVTQMGQEVILRCVPISNHLYFYWYRQILGQKVEFLVSFYNNEISEKSEIFDDQFSVERPDGSNFTLKIRSTKLEDSAMYFCASSATSGGTTDTQYFGPGTRLTVL.

The CDR3 is CATATFPGGQSTDTQYF. The CDR3, as DNA: TGTGCCACCGCTACCTTCCCCGGGGGCCAGAGCACAGATACGCAGTATTTT. The rearrangement uses TRBV15 and TRBJ2-3; D may match TRBD1 or TRBD2 (6 bases each). CDR1 is LNHNV, CDR2 YYDKDF, per germline (reference sequence). Trimming shortened V by 8 bases and J by 0 bases, and 21 bases separated the two germline ends. This CDR3 has 17 amino acids.

This clone was recorded only once. This chain connects TRBV5-1 to TRBJ2-2; 9 nucleotides align to TRBD2. Trimming at V came to 1 base and at J to 3 bases, leaving 4 bases not matched to a gene. The length of the CDR3 is 16 residues. Germline CDR1 SGHRS, CDR2 YFSETQ. CDR3 residues: CASSLLGGGDTGELFF. DNA for the CDR3: TGCGCCAGCAGCTTGCTTGGCGGGGGGGACACCGGGGAGCTGTTTTTT. Complete variable domain (other parts from reference TRBV5-1 and TRBJ2-2): KAGVTQTPRYLIKTRGQQVTLSCSPISGHRSVSWYQQTPGQGLQFLFEYFSETQRNKGNFPGRFSGRQFSNSRSEMNVSTLELGDSALYLCASSLLGGGDTGELFFGEGSRLTVL.

In DNA form, the CDR3 reads TGTGCCAGCAGCCCCTGGGACGGGAACACTGAAGCTTTCTTT. Its translation: CASSPWDGNTEAFF. The rearrangement uses TRBV7-9 and TRBJ1-1; possible D gene TRBD1, 5 bases. V gave up 5 bases and J gave up 1 base, with 11 bases separating them. The CDR3 is made up of 14 amino acids. Germline loops: CDR1 SEHNR, CDR2 FQNEAQ (reference sequence).

In this sample, this clone turned up a few times. The V and J genes are TRBV29-1 and TRBJ1-4, with D unresolved. Germline V gives CDR1 SQVTM, CDR2 ANQGSEA. V was trimmed by 1 base and J by 2 bases, leaving 8 bases between them. The CDR3 totals 14 residues. The CDR3 coding sequence is TGCAGCGTTGAAGTCGGAGGTACTAATGAAAAACTGTTTTTT. Residues: CSVEVGGTNEKLFF.

This chain connects TRBV19 to TRBJ1-2; 10 nucleotides line up with TRBD1. Germline V gene data show CDR1 as LNHDA and CDR2 as SQIVND (reference sequence). This CDR3 has 15 residues. J lost 5 bases, V lost 8 bases, and 11 bases had no gene match. The CDR3 nucleotides are TGTGCCAGTGCTATCACCGGGACAGGGGTTTATGGCTACACCTTC. Its protein product is CASAITGTGVYGYTF.

The chain has TRBV5-4 and TRBJ2-7; D may be TRBD1 (6 bases). The CDR3 covers 15 residues. Germline V lookup: CDR1 SGHNT, CDR2 YYREEE (reference sequence). The V end was cut by 4 bases, the J end by 6 bases, with 20 bases between. CDR3 DNA: TGTGCCAGCAGCCCGCCCGAGACAGGAGGAGGCGAGCAGTACTTC. It codes for CASSPPETGGGEQYF.

V gene TRBV7-6 combines with J gene TRBJ2-6; no firm D call. V dropped 3 bases and J dropped 1 base, with 1 base sitting between them. The CDR3 length is 13 residues. Germline V CDR1 and CDR2: SGHVS, FNYEAQ. The CDR3 reads CASSFSGANVLTF. CDR3 bases: TGTGCCAGCAGCTTTTCTGGGGCCAACGTCCTGACTTTC.

Only a few counts were recorded for this clone. V is TRBV15 and J is TRBJ2-3, with 7 bases aligning to TRBD2. The CDR3 extends over 15 amino acids. CDR1 and CDR2 (germline): LNHNV, YYDKDF (reference sequence). V shed 5 bases and J 1 base; nucleotides not matched to a gene: 6. This CDR3 reads CATSRGLEGTDTQYF. The DNA for the CDR3 is TGTGCCACCAGCCGTGGACTAGAGGGCACAGATACGCAGTATTTT.